This is a list of T cell receptor beta chains from one sample in a study of blood T cell repertoires in COVID-19. Only in-frame clones appear in the TCRdb table, and some are missing; sequencing was by immunoSEQ multiplex PCR. The sample shows 300,000 to 400,000 clones, 70% to 90% of them seen only once. The sample was peripheral blood. The origin of the receptors is a woman in her fifties or sixties with COVID-19, enrolled during active disease. The CDR3 runs from the conserved cysteine through the conserved F or W. The D gene is left open where the match is weak. Clone sizes are given selectively: once, few, many, or a class where the clone is expanded.

size	V	D	length	J	DNA	CDR3
-	TRBV9	TRBD1	13	TRBJ2-1	TGTGCCAGCAGCGAGGGACAGCGCAATGAGCAGTTCTTC	CASSEGQRNEQFF
-	TRBV5-1	TRBD1	14	TRBJ2-7	TGCGCCAGCAGCCCCGGGACAGCGACCTACGAGCAGTACTTC	CASSPGTATYEQYF
-	TRBV6-2/TRBV6-3	-	13	TRBJ2-7	TGTGCCAGCAGCAGGACTTACTCCTACGAGCAGTACTTC	CASSRTYSYEQYF
-	TRBV10-3	-	13	TRBJ1-2	TGTGCCATCAGTGAAGACAGGAACTATGGCTACACCTTC	CAISEDRNYGYTF
-	TRBV10-3	TRBD1	17	TRBJ2-2	TGTGCCATCAGACCGGGACAGGGGGTTGCGAACACCGGGGAGCTGTTTTTT	CAIRPGQGVANTGELFF
-	TRBV5-1	TRBD1	14	TRBJ1-6	TGCGCCAGCAGCGGGGACACAGGGGGCTCACCCCTCCACTTT	CASSGDTGGSPLHF
-	TRBV28	-	15	TRBJ1-5	TGTGCCAGCAGTTTAATCGGGGGTGGGAATCAGCCCCAGCATTTT	CASSLIGGGNQPQHF
once	TRBV18	-	15	TRBJ1-2	TGTGCCAGCTCACTAAGGGACACAACTAACTATGGCTACACCTTC	CASSLRDTTNYGYTF
-	TRBV4-1	TRBD2	16	TRBJ2-3	TGCGCCAGCACCCGACTAGCGGGGGGGCCGAAAGATACGCAGTATTTT	CASTRLAGGPKDTQYF
-	TRBV19	TRBD1	15	TRBJ2-7	TGTGCCAGTAGTATGGGGACAGGGGGGGCCTACGAGCAGTACTTC	CASSMGTGGAYEQYF
-	TRBV30	-	14	TRBJ1-2	TGTGCCTGGAGTACTCGGGGGGCGCACGATGGCTACACCTTC	CAWSTRGAHDGYTF
-	TRBV10-3	-	13	TRBJ1-1	TGTGCCATCCAAAGACTGGACGGAGGAGAAGCTTTCTTT	CAIQRLDGGEAFF
-	TRBV2	-	11	TRBJ1-2	TGTGCCAGCAGACGGTCCTATGGCTACACCTTC	CASRRSYGYTF
-	TRBV12-3/TRBV12-4	-	11	TRBJ1-2	TGTGCCAGCAGGCTTAGCTATGGCTACACCTTC	CASRLSYGYTF
-	TRBV2	-	12	TRBJ2-7	TGTGCCATCCGAGAGGGTGGCTACGAGCAGTACTTC	CAIREGGYEQYF
-	TRBV11-3	TRBD1	18	TRBJ2-6	TGTGCCAGCAGCCCAGGGACAGGGCCGATCTCTGGGGCCAACGTCCTGACTTTC	CASSPGTGPISGANVLTF
-	TRBV27	TRBD1	15	TRBJ2-7	TGTGCCAGCAGCTCGCGGACAGGGGGCAAGATCGAGCAGTACTTC	CASSSRTGGKIEQYF
-	TRBV18	-	14	TRBJ2-5	TGTGCCAGCTCACCAGGTAGCGGAGACAATCCCCAGTACTTC	CASSPGSGDNPQYF
-	TRBV3-1/TRBV3-2	TRBD1	14	TRBJ1-2	TGTGCCAGCAGCGCACGACAGGGGGGCTATGGCTACACCTTC	CASSARQGGYGYTF
-	TRBV3-1/TRBV3-2	-	14	TRBJ2-3	TGTGCCAGCAGCCGGGGACTTCGCACAGATACGCAGTATTTT	CASSRGLRTDTQYF
-	TRBV4-2	TRBD2	18	TRBJ2-1	TGTGCCAGCAGCCAAGCCCAGACTAGCGGGAGCCTCTACAATGAGCAGTTCTTC	CASSQAQTSGSLYNEQFF
-	TRBV27	TRBD2	17	TRBJ2-1	TGTGCCAGCATCCTTTGGCAGGGACTAGCGGCCTACAATGAGCAGTTCTTC	CASILWQGLAAYNEQFF
-	TRBV29-1	-	11	TRBJ2-3	TGCAGCGGGGGCCACACAGATACGCAGTATTTT	CSGGHTDTQYF
-	TRBV12-3/TRBV12-4	-	12	TRBJ2-3	TGTGCCAGCAGAGACGGGACAGATACGCAGTATTTT	CASRDGTDTQYF
-	TRBV5-1	-	15	TRBJ1-1	TGCGCCAGCAGCGATTTCCAAACAGGGCCCACTGAAGCTTTCTTT	CASSDFQTGPTEAFF
-	TRBV5-6	TRBD1	17	TRBJ2-5	TGTGCCAGCAGCTTGGAGGGGACAGGGAAGGTAGGAGAGACCCAGTACTTC	CASSLEGTGKVGETQYF
-	TRBV28	-	12	TRBJ1-5	TGTGCCAGCAACTTGGGCAATCAGCCCCAGCATTTT	CASNLGNQPQHF
-	TRBV27	-	15	TRBJ1-6	TGTGCCAGCAGTCCCCCGGGGGGGGCCTATTCACCCCTCCACTTT	CASSPPGGAYSPLHF
-	TRBV7-3	-	13	TRBJ1-5	TGTGCCAGCAGCCCCCAGGGCAATCAGCCCCAGCATTTT	CASSPQGNQPQHF
-	TRBV3-1/TRBV3-2	TRBD2	13	TRBJ2-3	TGTGCCAGCAGCCGGGGACTAGCGGGGGATCGGTATTTT	CASSRGLAGDRYF
-	TRBV9	-	15	TRBJ2-3	TGTGCCAGCAGCGCCCTCCCTACTAGCACAGATACGCAGTATTTT	CASSALPTSTDTQYF
-	TRBV28	-	14	TRBJ2-7	TGTGCCAGCAGTTTAGGGGGCGCGGCCTACGAGCAGTACTTC	CASSLGGAAYEQYF
once	TRBV9	TRBD2	15	TRBJ2-1	TGTGCCAGCTCCCTGGGGGGGGATTACTACAATGAGCAGTTCTTC	CASSLGGDYYNEQFF
-	TRBV28	TRBD1	16	TRBJ1-5	TGTGCCAGCAGTCCCGGGACAGGGGGGATTTATCAGCCCCAGCATTTT	CASSPGTGGIYQPQHF
-	TRBV10-3	-	14	TRBJ1-4	TGTGCCATCAGTGAGTCCGCCAGGGGTGAAAAACTGTTTTTT	CAISESARGEKLFF
-	TRBV4-1	TRBD1	16	TRBJ1-4	TGCGCCAGCAGCCCCGGGACAGGGTTGTCTAATGAAAAACTGTTTTTT	CASSPGTGLSNEKLFF
-	TRBV11-2	TRBD1	14	TRBJ1-1	TGTGCCAGCAGAACTACAGGGGGGGTCACTGAAGCTTTCTTT	CASRTTGGVTEAFF
-	TRBV19	-	13	TRBJ1-2	TGTGCCAGTAGTATGGGCAGCAACTATGGCTACACCTTC	CASSMGSNYGYTF
once	TRBV27	-	12	TRBJ2-2	TGTGCCAGCAGTCTCAACACCGGGGAGCTGTTTTTT	CASSLNTGELFF
-	TRBV20-1	-	12	TRBJ2-7	TGCAGTGCTAGTCCGCGGATCTACGAGCAGTACTTC	CSASPRIYEQYF
-	TRBV6-1	TRBD1	17	TRBJ2-3	TGTGCCAGCAGTGAAGCAGGGACAGGGAGTGTGACAGATACGCAGTATTTT	CASSEAGTGSVTDTQYF
-	TRBV27	-	13	TRBJ1-5	TGTGCCAGCAGTTTATCGGGCAATCAGGCCCAGCATTTT	CASSLSGNQAQHF
few	TRBV4-1	TRBD1	15	TRBJ1-4	TGCGCCAGCAGCCAAGGAGACAGGGTTGGTGAAAAACTGTTTTTT	CASSQGDRVGEKLFF
-	TRBV5-1	TRBD1	15	TRBJ2-5	TGCGCCAGCAGCTTGTACAGGGGTAAGGAAGAGACCCAGTACTTC	CASSLYRGKEETQYF
-	TRBV11-2	TRBD2	15	TRBJ2-1	TGTGCCGATACCTTTTGGCTAGCGGACTACAATGAGCAGTTCTTC	CADTFWLADYNEQFF
-	TRBV3-1/TRBV3-2	TRBD1	15	TRBJ1-4	TGTGCCAGCAGCCAAGGGACAGGGATTCGAGAAAAACTGTTTTTT	CASSQGTGIREKLFF
-	TRBV4-1	TRBD2	15	TRBJ2-7	TGCGCCAGCAGCCGGAGCGGGGGGGCTGGGTACGAGCAGTACTTC	CASSRSGGAGYEQYF
-	TRBV19	-	12	TRBJ2-4	TGTGCCAGTAGTATAGGTGACTCCCTCAAGTACTTC	CASSIGDSLKYF
-	TRBV5-6	-	13	TRBJ1-4	TGTGCCAGCAGCTTACGGGGATACGAAAAACTGTTTTTT	CASSLRGYEKLFF
-	TRBV5-1	-	15	TRBJ2-1	TGCGCCAGCAGCTTGGAGGGGCTCAGGTACAATGAGCAGTTCTTC	CASSLEGLRYNEQFF